The 2 T cell receptor beta chains below were found in one sample sequenced in a study of cytomegalovirus exposure and HLA in healthy donors. Clones were read by immunoSEQ multiplex PCR, and TCRdb kept only the in-frame ones, dropping some. The sample carries about 120,000 clones, around nine tenths recorded once. Sequenced: PBMCs. These receptors originate from a woman under 30 in good health and CMV-seronegative.

Remarks on this clone: Other DNA sequences in this specimen translate into the identical CDR3. The chain recombines TRBV29-1 with TRBJ2-7; 7 bases match TRBD1. Germline CDR1 reads SQVTM; CDR2 reads ANQGSEA. Unmatched junction bases numbered 4, after V lost 6 bases and J lost 2 bases. This CDR3 comprises 12 residues. The chain's CDR3 is CSVRDSAYEQYF. The DNA for the CDR3 is TGCAGCGTGAGGGACAGCGCCTACGAGCAGTACTTC.

The J gene is TRBJ1-2, the V gene TRBV5-4; D ambiguous. CDR3 length: 12 amino acids. Germline lookup yields CDR1 SGHNT and CDR2 YYREEE (reference sequence). Trimming shortened V by 3 bases and J by 8 bases, and 11 bases separated the two germline ends. Here the CDR3 DNA reads TGTGCCAGCAGCTGGGCAGGATACGGCTACACCTTC. As protein: CASSWAGYGYTF.